Listed here are 23 T cell receptor beta chains from one sample, sequenced in a study of cytomegalovirus exposure and HLA in healthy donors. PCR amplification relied on 60 Vbeta primers (plus 13 Jbeta primers). Some clones are missing from TCRdb's copy, which holds only in-frame ones; the method was immunoSEQ multiplex PCR. This sample has about 38,000 clones, with roughly 90% found just once. The sample taken for sequencing was PBMCs. The origin of the receptors is a middle-aged woman in good health and CMV-seropositive.

This clone has just one count. The J gene is TRBJ2-2, the V gene TRBV18; D not certain. The V end was cut by 3 bases, the J end by 4 bases, with 9 bases between. This CDR3 comprises 14 residues. CDR1 is KGHSH, CDR2 LQKENI, per germline. The CDR3 sequence: CASSPRGTTGELFF. The CDR3 nucleotides read TGTGCCAGCTCACCCCGCGGAACCACCGGGGAGCTGTTTTTT.

This chain connects TRBV18 to TRBJ2-1; D uncertain. Trimming pared 6 bases from V and 0 bases from J, leaving 9 bases between. CDR1 KGHSH and CDR2 LQKENI come from the germline V gene. The CDR3 sequence is 14 residues long. The CDR3 region is CASSNSNSYNEQFF. CDR3 nucleotides: TGTGCCAGCTCTAACAGTAACTCCTACAATGAGCAGTTCTTC.

Only a few counts were recorded for this clone. Sequence at one end of the junction differs from germline and may be a read error. This sequence joins TRBV7-9 and TRBJ1-5; no reliable D call. The CDR3 runs 17 residues. Germline V gene data show CDR1 as SEHNR and CDR2 as FQNEAQ (reference sequence). The CDR3 loop reads CASSLGPGRYSNQPQHF. DNA for the CDR3: TGTGCCAGCAGTTTAGGTCCAGGCCGGTATAGCAATCAGCCCCAGCATTTT.

In this sample, this clone turned up once. The chain employs TRBV7-2 and TRBJ1-2, with a possible D match to TRBD1 (6 bases). The CDR3 totals 14 residues. Germline values: CDR1 SGHTA, CDR2 FQGNSA. V lost 1 base to trimming and J lost 5 bases, with 11 bases between them. The CDR3 protein is CASSLVGGDYGYTF. The CDR3 nucleotides read TGTGCCAGCAGCTTAGTAGGGGGTGATTATGGCTACACCTTC. The whole variable domain, filled in from reference TRBV7-2 and TRBJ1-2, reads GAGVSQSPSNKVTEKGKDVELRCDPISGHTALYWYRQSLGQGLEFLIYFQGNSAPDKSGLPSDRFSAERTGGSVSTLTIQRTQQEDSAVYLCASSLVGGDYGYTFGSGTRLTVV.

This chain connects TRBV5-1 to TRBJ2-3; D gene unclear. CDR1 is SGHRS and CDR2 is YFSETQ in the germline V gene. This CDR3 comprises 14 residues. The V end lost 4 bases, the J end lost 5 bases, and 14 bases lay between the germline ends. The CDR3 DNA reads TGCGCCAGCAGCCCGACCCCTGGAGTAGATACGCAGTATTTT. Translating it yields CASSPTPGVDTQYF. Looking up the rest from reference TRBV5-1 and TRBJ2-3 gives the full variable domain: KAGVTQTPRYLIKTRGQQVTLSCSPISGHRSVSWYQQTPGQGLQFLFEYFSETQRNKGNFPGRFSGRQFSNSRSEMNVSTLELGDSALYLCASSPTPGVDTQYFGPGTRLTVL.

This clone has just one count. The chain couples TRBV6-5 to TRBJ2-7; possibly TRBD1 for D (5 bases). Germline loops: CDR1 MNHEY, CDR2 SVGAGI. The V and J ends lost 6 bases and 5 bases respectively, with 17 bases between them. The CDR3 runs 14 residues. The CDR3 spells CASRINARVHEQYF. In DNA form, the CDR3 reads TGTGCCAGCAGGATAAACGCCAGGGTTCACGAGCAGTACTTC.

The rearrangement uses TRBV7-2 and TRBJ1-3; D unclear. Trimming stripped 1 base from V and 1 base from J, with 8 bases between. CDR1 and CDR2 (germline): SGHTA, FQGNSA. The CDR3 totals 15 residues. The DNA for the CDR3 is TGTGCCAGCAGCTTAGTCGACTTATCTGGAAACACCATATATTTT. It translates to CASSLVDLSGNTIYF.

The rearrangement uses TRBV5-4 and TRBJ2-5; 7 positions match TRBD1. The CDR3 is 14 amino acids. CDR1 is SGHNT, CDR2 YYREEE, per germline (reference sequence). V lost 3 bases and J lost 4; bases outside the gene matches: 6. The CDR3 is CASSYRGALETQYF. The DNA for the CDR3 is TGTGCCAGCAGCTACAGGGGTGCCTTAGAGACCCAGTACTTC.

This clone was recorded only once. The V and J genes are TRBV18 and TRBJ2-3, with 10 bases matching TRBD1. Germline V gene data show CDR1 as KGHSH and CDR2 as LQKENI. The CDR3 is 16 residues long. V lost 0 bases to trimming and J lost 5 bases; unmatched junction nucleotides: 5. CDR3 in DNA: TGTGCCAGCTCACCACCCGGACAGGGGGTTGTAGATACGCAGTATTTT. It encodes CASSPPGQGVVDTQYF. The entire variable domain, with the rest obtained from reference TRBV18 and TRBJ2-3, is as follows: NAGVMQNPRHLVRRRGQEARLRCSPMKGHSHVYWYRQLPEEGLKFMVYLQKENIIDESGMPKERFSAEFPKEGPSILRIQQVVRGDSAAYFCASSPPGQGVVDTQYFGPGTRLTVL.

The gene calls are TRBV25-1 and TRBJ1-4, with a tentative D call TRBD1 (5 bases). In germline, CDR1 is MGHDK, CDR2 SYGVNS. Trimming pared 5 bases from V and 7 bases from J, leaving 11 bases between. This CDR3 comprises 13 residues. CDR3 region: CASSLRGGEKLFF. As DNA, the CDR3 is TGTGCCAGCAGTCTACGCGGGGGTGAAAAACTGTTTTTT.

CDR3 bases: TGTGCCAGTAGATGGGGGAGACAGGGGGCAACTGAAGCTTTCTTT. Translating gives CASRWGRQGATEAFF. The gene calls are TRBV19 and TRBJ1-1, with TRBD1 matching over 10 bases. The CDR3 covers 15 residues. Losses at the gene ends were 6 bases for V and 5 bases for J; bases not matched to a gene: 9. Germline CDR1 is LNHDA and CDR2 is SQIVND (reference sequence).

This clone was seen more than once but under ten times. The V and J genes are TRBV4-3 and TRBJ2-1; 12 nucleotides align to TRBD2. CDR1 LGHNA and CDR2 YSLEER come from the germline V gene. CDR3 length: 16 amino acids. V gave up 6 bases and J gave up 6 bases; unmatched junction bases: 9. The CDR3 DNA reads as TGCGCCAGCAGTTCCTTACTAGCGGGGGGACTCAATGAGCAGTTCTTC. Amino acids: CASSSLLAGGLNEQFF.

The gene calls are TRBV6-5 and TRBJ2-5; TRBD2 is a possible D gene (6 bases). This CDR3 is 15 amino acids long. CDR1 is MNHEY, CDR2 SVGAGI, per germline. V lost 0 bases to trimming and J lost 4 bases, with 12 bases between them. CDR3 sequence reads: CASSYSAGTGETQYF. In DNA form, the CDR3 reads TGTGCCAGCAGTTACTCGGCGGGGACTGGAGAGACCCAGTACTTC.

The V gene is TRBV4-1, the J gene TRBJ1-3; no clear D. Germline lookup yields CDR1 MGHRA and CDR2 YSYEKL. Trimming removed 1 base from V and 0 bases from J, with 7 bases in between. The CDR3 totals 15 residues. This CDR3 reads CASSQALLSGNTIYF. As DNA, the CDR3 is TGCGCCAGCAGCCAAGCCCTCCTCTCTGGAAACACCATATATTTT.

The rearrangement uses TRBV2 and TRBJ2-1; 9 bases match TRBD2. The V segment lost 1 base and the J segment 5 bases; nucleotides outside the gene matches: 3. CDR3 size: 15 residues. Looked up from germline, CDR1 is SNHLY and CDR2 is FYNNEI. CDR3 loop: CASSEVLAGHNEQFF. CDR3 bases: TGTGCCAGCAGTGAAGTCCTAGCGGGGCACAATGAGCAGTTCTTC.

This sequence joins TRBV7-9 and TRBJ2-3; 12 positions match TRBD2. The germline V gene encodes CDR1 SEHNR and CDR2 FQNEAQ (reference sequence). V lost 4 bases to trimming and J lost 2 bases; unmatched junction nucleotides: 4. CDR3 length: 16 residues. The CDR3 DNA reads as TGTGCCAGCAGCTCCGGACTAGCGGGGTACACAGATACGCAGTATTTT. This codes for CASSSGLAGYTDTQYF.

The gene calls are TRBV19 and TRBJ2-7; TRBD1 agrees at 8 bases. The CDR3 totals 13 residues. V lost 5 bases to trimming and J lost 7 bases; unmatched junction nucleotides: 7. Germline CDR1 LNHDA, CDR2 SQIVND (reference sequence). The CDR3 spells CASSPRTGREQYF. The CDR3 coding sequence is TGTGCCAGTAGTCCACGGACAGGGAGGGAGCAGTACTTC.

This rearrangement joins TRBV30 to TRBJ1-4; 11 bases are a match to TRBD1. Germline V gives CDR1 GTSNPN, CDR2 SVGIG (reference sequence). CDR3 length: 13 residues. J was trimmed by 4 bases and V by 5 bases; bases with no gene match: 0. Here the CDR3 reads CAWGTGGNEKLFF. CDR3 DNA sequence: TGTGCCTGGGGGACAGGGGGTAATGAAAAACTGTTTTTT.

This chain connects TRBV15 to TRBJ2-7; 7 positions match TRBD1. Trimming took 3 bases from V and 0 from J; bases not matched to a gene: 5. The CDR3 extends over 15 amino acids. Germline assignment: CDR1 LNHNV and CDR2 YYDKDF (reference sequence). The CDR3 is CATSSRQGASYEQYF. Written as DNA, the CDR3 is TGTGCCACCAGCAGCAGACAGGGAGCCTCCTACGAGCAGTACTTC.

The chain has TRBV25-1 and TRBJ1-5; possibly TRBD1 for D (5 bases). The CDR3 runs 13 residues. Trimming removed 2 bases at V and 7 bases at J, with 9 bases between. Germline lookup yields CDR1 MGHDK and CDR2 SYGVNS. In DNA, the CDR3 is TGTGCCAGCAGTGAACAGGGTTGGCAGCCCCAGCATTTT. This codes for CASSEQGWQPQHF.

The rearrangement joins TRBV6-1 to TRBJ1-1; D not certain. Trimming took 3 bases from V and 1 from J, leaving 9 bases between them. The CDR3 length is 14 residues. The germline V gene encodes CDR1 MNHNS and CDR2 SASEGT. This chain's CDR3 is CASSESSRNTEAFF. The CDR3 bases are TGTGCCAGCAGTGAGTCGTCCAGGAACACTGAAGCTTTCTTT.

V and J are TRBV2 and TRBJ1-5, with D unclear. This CDR3 has 15 residues. Trimming stripped 3 bases from V and 2 bases from J, with 11 bases between. Germline-derived CDR1 and CDR2 are SNHLY and FYNNEI. In DNA, the CDR3 is TGTGCCAGCAGTGAGCAGCTCGCGGGCAATCAGCCCCAGCATTTT. It yields the protein CASSEQLAGNQPQHF.

The chain joins TRBV28 to TRBJ2-1, with TRBD1 matching 8 bases. In germline, CDR1 is MDHEN, CDR2 SYDVKM. V shed 9 bases, J shed 7 bases, and the junction held 14 bases outside the gene matches. The length of the CDR3 is 15 residues. DNA for the CDR3: TGTGCCAGTTCCCTAGGCAGGGGGCATAGGAATGAGCAGTTCTTC. Translated, it gives CASSLGRGHRNEQFF.